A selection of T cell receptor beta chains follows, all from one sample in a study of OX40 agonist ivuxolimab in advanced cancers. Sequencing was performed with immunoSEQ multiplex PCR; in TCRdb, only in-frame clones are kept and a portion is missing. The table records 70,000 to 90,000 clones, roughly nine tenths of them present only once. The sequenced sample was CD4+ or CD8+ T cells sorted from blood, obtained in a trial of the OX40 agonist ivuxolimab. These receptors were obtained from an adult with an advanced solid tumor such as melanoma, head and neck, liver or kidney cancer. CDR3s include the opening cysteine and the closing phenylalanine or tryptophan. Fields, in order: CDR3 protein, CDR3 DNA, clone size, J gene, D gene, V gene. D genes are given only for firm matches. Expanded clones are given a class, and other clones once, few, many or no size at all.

CASSIGAGAQTSNYGYTF	TGTGCCAGTAGTATAGGGGCGGGCGCACAAACTTCTAACTATGGCTACACCTTC	few	TRBJ1-2	-	TRBV19
CAMRTGVNSPLHF	TGTGCCATGAGGACAGGGGTAAATTCACCCCTCCACTTT	-	TRBJ1-6	TRBD1	TRBV10-3
CASVYREGTEAFF	TGCGCCAGCGTCTACAGGGAGGGCACTGAAGCTTTCTTT	once	TRBJ1-1	-	TRBV5-1
CASSGRPGQGTGELFF	TGTGCCAGCAGCGGCCGACCGGGACAGGGAACCGGGGAGCTGTTTTTT	-	TRBJ2-2	TRBD1	TRBV9
CATSRDGLDRAHF	TGTGCCACCAGCAGAGATGGATTGGACAGGGCGCATTTT	-	TRBJ1-3	TRBD1	TRBV15
CASSQSWETQYF	TGTGCCAGCAGCCAATCGTGGGAGACCCAGTACTTC	-	TRBJ2-5	-	TRBV14
CASIPGTASYEQYF	TGTGCCAGCATCCCCGGGACAGCTTCTTACGAGCAGTACTTC	few	TRBJ2-7	TRBD1	TRBV28
CASRKAGASNTGELFF	TGTGCCAGCAGGAAGGCTGGGGCCTCGAACACCGGGGAGCTGTTTTTT	once	TRBJ2-2	-	TRBV2
CASSSRTAHTDTQYF	TGCGCCAGCAGCTCTCGGACGGCGCACACAGATACGCAGTATTTT	-	TRBJ2-3	-	TRBV5-1
CATSRDLISGANVLTF	TGTGCCACCAGCAGAGATTTGATCTCTGGGGCCAACGTCCTGACTTTC	-	TRBJ2-6	-	TRBV15
CASSPLPGDTQYF	TGTGCCAGCTCACCACTCCCGGGGGATACGCAGTATTTT	-	TRBJ2-3	-	TRBV18
CASSFGASYNEQFF	TGTGCCAGCAGCTTCGGGGCGAGCTACAATGAGCAGTTCTTC	-	TRBJ2-1	-	TRBV4-2
CASSVEETQYF	TGTGCCAGCAGTGTTGAAGAGACCCAGTACTTC	-	TRBJ2-5	-	TRBV2
CATGGYTEAFF	TGTGCCACCGGGGGGTACACTGAAGCTTTCTTT	-	TRBJ1-1	-	TRBV15
CASSEPQGREQYF	TGCGCCAGCAGTGAGCCGCAGGGGAGAGAGCAGTACTTC	-	TRBJ2-7	-	TRBV10-1
CARSIIPGQIDNEQFF	TGTGCCAGAAGCATAATCCCGGGACAGATCGACAATGAGCAGTTCTTC	once	TRBJ2-1	TRBD1	TRBV5-3
CASSLDRASTQYF	TGTGCCAGCAGCTTAGATCGGGCTAGTACGCAGTATTTT	-	TRBJ2-3	-	TRBV11-3
CASKTTGIIEKLFF	TGTGCCAGCAAAACGACAGGGATAATTGAAAAACTGTTTTTT	-	TRBJ1-4	TRBD1	TRBV6-6
CASSPGPGDRPQHF	TGTGCCAGCAGCCCCGGGCCCGGGGATCGGCCCCAGCATTTT	-	TRBJ1-5	-	TRBV11-2
CASSFDTEAFF	TGTGCCAGCAGTTTCGACACTGAAGCTTTCTTT	-	TRBJ1-1	-	TRBV6-6
CAKTGTNSYNEQFF	TGTGCCAAGACCGGGACAAATTCCTACAATGAGCAGTTCTTC	once	TRBJ2-1	-	TRBV2
CASSLGRDTPEAFF	TGCGCCAGCAGCTTGGGCCGGGACACTCCTGAAGCTTTCTTT	-	TRBJ1-1	-	TRBV5-1
CASSGIGVGQYF	TGTGCCAGCAGTGGAATTGGGGTAGGGCAGTACTTC	-	TRBJ2-7	-	TRBV6-5
CASSFGTGRIGETQYF	TGTGCCAGCAGCTTCGGGACAGGGCGAATCGGGGAGACCCAGTACTTC	-	TRBJ2-5	TRBD1	TRBV7-2
CASSLEADFNEQFF	TGCGCCAGCAGCTTGGAAGCTGATTTTAATGAGCAGTTCTTC	-	TRBJ2-1	-	TRBV5-1
CASYFLHYEQYF	TGTGCCAGCTATTTTTTGCATTACGAGCAGTACTTC	-	TRBJ2-7	-	TRBV2
CASSLDRMSYEQYF	TGTGCCAGCAGTCTTGACAGGATGTCCTACGAGCAGTACTTC	-	TRBJ2-7	-	TRBV7-2
CASSPLRGGKGSYEQYF	TGTGCCAGCAGCCCACTGCGAGGGGGCAAGGGGTCCTACGAGCAGTACTTC	-	TRBJ2-7	TRBD1	TRBV5-6
CASSPGTGIREQYF	TGTGCCAGCAGCCCGGGGACAGGGATTCGCGAGCAGTACTTC	-	TRBJ2-7	TRBD1	TRBV5-4
CASSLGPSYEQYF	TGTGCCAGCTCACTGGGCCCCTCCTACGAGCAGTACTTC	-	TRBJ2-7	-	TRBV18
CASSHPLGGAGGPSWETQYF	TGTGCCAGCAGCCACCCCCTAGGAGGAGCGGGAGGGCCTTCGTGGGAGACCCAGTACTTC	-	TRBJ2-5	TRBD2	TRBV4-2
CASSMTANIAKNIQYF	TGTGCCAGTAGTATGACAGCTAATATAGCCAAAAACATTCAGTACTTC	-	TRBJ2-4	-	TRBV19
CASTDTSTDTQYF	TGTGCCAGCACGGACACTAGCACAGATACGCAGTATTTT	-	TRBJ2-3	-	TRBV6-4
CASSLRGGQGYEQYF	TGTGCCAGCAGCTTAAGGGGAGGACAGGGCTACGAGCAGTACTTC	-	TRBJ2-7	TRBD1	TRBV11-2
CASSEVRFNSPLHF	TGTGCCAGCAGTGAAGTCAGGTTTAATTCACCCCTCCACTTT	-	TRBJ1-6	-	TRBV6-1
CASSGRDRNVGYTF	TGTGCCAGCAGCGGCCGGGACAGGAATGTCGGCTACACCTTC	-	TRBJ1-2	TRBD1	TRBV5-5
CASRKYDRSTNEKLFF	TGTGCCAGTAGGAAATACGACAGATCAACTAATGAAAAACTGTTTTTT	-	TRBJ1-4	-	TRBV19
CASSSRGGYGYTF	TGTGCCAGCAGTTCCAGGGGCGGCTATGGCTACACCTTC	-	TRBJ1-2	-	TRBV6-5
CASSPNRVVGYF	TGTGCCAGCAGCCCCAACAGGGTAGTAGGGTACTTC	-	TRBJ2-7	-	TRBV7-8
CAISQGYGYTF	TGTGCCATCAGTCAGGGCTATGGCTACACCTTC	-	TRBJ1-2	-	TRBV10-3
CASSLSGQGGYGYTF	TGTGCCAGCAGCTTGTCGGGACAGGGAGGTTATGGCTACACCTTC	once	TRBJ1-2	TRBD1	TRBV5-4
CASSVGQGYSPLHF	TGTGCCAGCAGCGTCGGACAGGGTTATTCACCCCTCCACTTT	-	TRBJ1-6	TRBD1	TRBV9
CASSPKPPDVGYEKLFF	TGTGCCAGCAGCCCCAAGCCCCCAGACGTGGGTTACGAAAAACTGTTTTTT	-	TRBJ1-4	-	TRBV28
CASRVVGGSNQPQHF	TGTGCCAGCAGGGTTGTAGGGGGTAGCAATCAGCCCCAGCATTTT	-	TRBJ1-5	-	TRBV6-1
CASSSVHSGNTIYF	TGTGCCAGCAGTTCCGTCCATTCAGGAAACACCATATATTTT	few	TRBJ1-3	-	TRBV6-5
CASSRPGGQPQHF	TGTGCCAGTAGTAGGCCCGGTGGCCAGCCCCAGCATTTT	-	TRBJ1-5	-	TRBV19
CAWRGDFSEQFF	TGTGCCTGGAGGGGGGACTTCTCTGAGCAGTTCTTC	-	TRBJ2-1	-	TRBV30
CAWSVSLDGGELFF	TGTGCCTGGAGTGTATCATTGGATGGCGGGGAGCTGTTTTTT	-	TRBJ2-2	-	TRBV30
CATGEGAGASGELFF	TGCGCCACCGGGGAGGGGGCAGGGGCATCCGGGGAGCTGTTTTTT	-	TRBJ2-2	-	TRBV10-1
CASRRQGGNNEQFF	TGTGCCAGCAGAAGACAGGGAGGTAACAATGAGCAGTTCTTC	-	TRBJ2-1	-	TRBV6-5
CASTTGTTARELFF	TGTGCCAGCACCACTGGGACTACCGCCCGGGAGCTGTTTTTT	-	TRBJ2-2	TRBD2	TRBV7-3
CASSYSYGGRGYGYTF	TGTGCCAGCAGTTACTCTTATGGTGGCAGGGGCTATGGCTACACCTTC	-	TRBJ1-2	-	TRBV6-5
CASSQDPPDTYSNQPQHF	TGTGCCAGCAGCCAAGACCCCCCAGATACATATAGCAATCAGCCCCAGCATTTT	-	TRBJ1-5	-	TRBV4-2
CASSWTDRGLREQYF	TGTGCCAGCAGCTGGACGGACAGGGGGCTAAGGGAGCAGTACTTC	once	TRBJ2-7	TRBD1	TRBV11-1
CASSDTGTSYEQYF	TGTGCCAGTAGTGACACAGGGACCTCCTACGAGCAGTACTTC	-	TRBJ2-7	-	TRBV19
CASSLQGGYTEAFF	TGTGCCAGCAGTTTGCAGGGCGGGTACACTGAAGCTTTCTTT	-	TRBJ1-1	-	TRBV27
CAIGDGDNQPQHF	TGTGCCATCGGAGACGGCGACAATCAGCCCCAGCATTTT	-	TRBJ1-5	-	TRBV10-3
CATGDLYNEQFF	TGTGCCACCGGAGATCTCTACAATGAGCAGTTCTTC	-	TRBJ2-1	-	TRBV15
CASIGTSQAFF	TGTGCCAGCATTGGGACATCTCAAGCTTTCTTT	-	TRBJ1-1	-	TRBV6-1